This T cell receptor (beta chain) was identified in a study of OX40 agonist ivuxolimab in advanced cancers. Study results and caveats: Among T cells, CD8+ cells averaged more expanded clones than CD4+ cells.

A note on this clone: Its antigen is as yet unknown.

TCRdb keeps only in-frame clones here, not all; method: immunoSEQ multiplex PCR. The profile shows tens of thousands of clones, roughly 84% of them singletons. Patients were ruled out by autoimmune disease history or systemic immunosuppression. The V and J ends lost 6 bases and 0 bases respectively, with 10 bases between them. From germline, CDR1 is ENHRY and CDR2 SYGVKD. This CDR3 is built from 14 residues. This receptor was identified in an adult with an advanced solid tumor such as melanoma, head and neck, liver or kidney cancer. The sequencing here drew on CD4+ or CD8+ T cells sorted from blood, taken in a trial of the OX40 agonist ivuxolimab. This chain joins TRBV10-3 and TRBJ2-3; a possible D gene is TRBD2 (6 bases). Here the CDR3 DNA reads TGTGCCATCAGGTCGGCGGGGAGCACAGATACGCAGTATTTT. Protein product: CAIRSAGSTDTQYF.